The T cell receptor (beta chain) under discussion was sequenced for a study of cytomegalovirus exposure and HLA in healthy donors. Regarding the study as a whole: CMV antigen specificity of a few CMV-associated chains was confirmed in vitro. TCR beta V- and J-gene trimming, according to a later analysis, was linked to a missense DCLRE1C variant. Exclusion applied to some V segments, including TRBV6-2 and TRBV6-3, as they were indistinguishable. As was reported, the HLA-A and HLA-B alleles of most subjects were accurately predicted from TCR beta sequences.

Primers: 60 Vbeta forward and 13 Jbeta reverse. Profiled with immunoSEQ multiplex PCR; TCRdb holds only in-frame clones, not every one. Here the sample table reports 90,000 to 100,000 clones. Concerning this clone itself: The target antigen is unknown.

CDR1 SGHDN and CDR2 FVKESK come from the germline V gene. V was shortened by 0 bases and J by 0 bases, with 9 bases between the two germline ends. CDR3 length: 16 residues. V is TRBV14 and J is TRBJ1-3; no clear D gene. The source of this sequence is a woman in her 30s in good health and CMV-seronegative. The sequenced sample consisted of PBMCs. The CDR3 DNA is TGTGCCAGCAGCCAAGATCAACCGAGCTCTGGAAACACCATATATTTT. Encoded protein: CASSQDQPSSGNTIYF.